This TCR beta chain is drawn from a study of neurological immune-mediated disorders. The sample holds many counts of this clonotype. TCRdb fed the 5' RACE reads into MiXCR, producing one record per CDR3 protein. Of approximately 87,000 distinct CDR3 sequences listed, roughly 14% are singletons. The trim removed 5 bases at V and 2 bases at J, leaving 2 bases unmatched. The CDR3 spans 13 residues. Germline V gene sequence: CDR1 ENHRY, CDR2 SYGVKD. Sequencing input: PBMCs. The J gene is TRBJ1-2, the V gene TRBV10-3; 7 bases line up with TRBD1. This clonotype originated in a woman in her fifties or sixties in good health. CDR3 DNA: TGTGCCATCAGTAAACAGGGGAACTATGGCTACACCTTC. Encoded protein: CAISKQGNYGYTF.